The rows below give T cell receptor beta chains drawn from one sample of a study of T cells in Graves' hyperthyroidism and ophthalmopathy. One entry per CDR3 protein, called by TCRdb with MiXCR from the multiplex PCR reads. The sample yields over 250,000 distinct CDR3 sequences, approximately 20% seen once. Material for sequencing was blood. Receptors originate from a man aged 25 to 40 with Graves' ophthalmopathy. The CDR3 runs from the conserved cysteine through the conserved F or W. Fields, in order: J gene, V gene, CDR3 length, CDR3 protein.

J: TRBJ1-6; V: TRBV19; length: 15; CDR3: CASSRGAREGSPLHF
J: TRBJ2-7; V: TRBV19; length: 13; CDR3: CASSIGRTGRQYF
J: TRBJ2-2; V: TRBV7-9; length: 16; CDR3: CASSQWTTANTGELFF
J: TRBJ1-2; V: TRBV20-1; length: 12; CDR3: CSASGRGYGYTF
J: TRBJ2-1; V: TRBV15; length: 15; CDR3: CATSRDYETDNEQFF
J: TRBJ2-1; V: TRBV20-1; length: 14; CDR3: CSAAISGNHNEQFF
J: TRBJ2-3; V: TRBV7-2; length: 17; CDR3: CASSRGLAGVGTDTQYF
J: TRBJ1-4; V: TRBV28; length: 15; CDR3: CASSFSLGSSEKLFF
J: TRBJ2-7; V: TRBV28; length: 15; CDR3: CASSFVSRTLYEQYF
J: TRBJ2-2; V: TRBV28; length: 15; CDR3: CASSSQRGDTGELFF
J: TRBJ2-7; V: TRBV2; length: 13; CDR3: CASNAGVYYEQYF
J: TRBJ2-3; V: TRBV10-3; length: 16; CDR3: CATLGTSGIHPDTQYF
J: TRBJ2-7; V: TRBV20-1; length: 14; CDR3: CSATPGRRLYEQYF
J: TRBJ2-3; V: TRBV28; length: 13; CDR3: CASKLAGTDTQYF
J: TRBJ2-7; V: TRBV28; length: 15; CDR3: CASSRLAGEGREQYF
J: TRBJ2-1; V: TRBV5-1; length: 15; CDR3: CASSLVTSGTYEQFF
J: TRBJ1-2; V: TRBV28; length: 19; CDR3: CASSFPRVGTERLVRGYTF
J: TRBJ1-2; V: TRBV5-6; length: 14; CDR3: CASKLKGATGGYTF